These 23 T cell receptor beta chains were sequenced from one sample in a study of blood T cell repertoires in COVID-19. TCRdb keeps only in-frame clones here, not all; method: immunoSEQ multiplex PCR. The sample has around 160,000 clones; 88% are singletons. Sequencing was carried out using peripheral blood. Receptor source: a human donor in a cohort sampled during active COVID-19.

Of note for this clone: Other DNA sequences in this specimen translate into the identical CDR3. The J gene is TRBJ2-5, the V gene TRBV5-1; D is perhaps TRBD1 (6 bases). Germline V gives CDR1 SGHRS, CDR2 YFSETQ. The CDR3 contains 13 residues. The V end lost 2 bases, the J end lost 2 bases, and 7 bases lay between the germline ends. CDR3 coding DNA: TGCGCCAGCAGCTTCCAGGGGCAAGAGACCCAGTACTTC. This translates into CASSFQGQETQYF.

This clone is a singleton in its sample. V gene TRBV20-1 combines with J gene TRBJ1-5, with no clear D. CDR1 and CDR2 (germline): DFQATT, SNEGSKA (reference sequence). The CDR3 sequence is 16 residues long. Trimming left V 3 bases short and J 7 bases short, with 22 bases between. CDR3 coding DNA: TGCAGTGCTAGTAGTGGTCCCAGCGGCAGGTCACAGCCCCAGCATTTT. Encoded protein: CSASSGPSGRSQPQHF.

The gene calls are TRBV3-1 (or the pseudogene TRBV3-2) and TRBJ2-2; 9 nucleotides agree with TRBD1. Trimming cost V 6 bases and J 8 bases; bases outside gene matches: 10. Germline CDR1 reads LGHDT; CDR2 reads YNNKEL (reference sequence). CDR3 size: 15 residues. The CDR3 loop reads CASSQSGQGGGELFF. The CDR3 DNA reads TGTGCCAGCAGTCAATCGGGACAGGGTGGTGGGGAGCTGTTTTTT.

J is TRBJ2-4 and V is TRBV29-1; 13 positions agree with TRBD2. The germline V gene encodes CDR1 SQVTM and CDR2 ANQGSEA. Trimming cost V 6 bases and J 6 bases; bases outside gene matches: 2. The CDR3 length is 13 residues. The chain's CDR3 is CSVRTSGGNIQYF. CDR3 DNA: TGCAGCGTCCGGACTAGCGGGGGAAACATTCAGTACTTC.

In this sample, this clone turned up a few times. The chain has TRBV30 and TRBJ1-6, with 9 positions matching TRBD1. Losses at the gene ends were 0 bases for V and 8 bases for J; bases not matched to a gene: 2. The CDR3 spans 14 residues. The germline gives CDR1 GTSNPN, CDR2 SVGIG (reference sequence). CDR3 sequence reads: CAWSVRQGDSPLHF. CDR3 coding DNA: TGTGCCTGGAGTGTAAGACAGGGGGATTCACCCCTCCACTTT.

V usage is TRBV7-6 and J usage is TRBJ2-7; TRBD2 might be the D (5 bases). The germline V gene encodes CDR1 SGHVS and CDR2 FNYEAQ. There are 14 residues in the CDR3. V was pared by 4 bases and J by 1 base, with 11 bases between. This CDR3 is CASSSSGGSYEQYF. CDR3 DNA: TGTGCCAGCAGCTCAAGCGGCGGGTCCTACGAGCAGTACTTC. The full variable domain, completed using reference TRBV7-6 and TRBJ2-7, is GAGVSQSPRYKVTKRGQDVALRCDPISGHVSLYWYRQALGQGPEFLTYFNYEAQQDKSGLPNDRFSAERPEGSISTLTIQRTEQRDSAMYRCASSSSGGSYEQYFGPGTRLTVT.

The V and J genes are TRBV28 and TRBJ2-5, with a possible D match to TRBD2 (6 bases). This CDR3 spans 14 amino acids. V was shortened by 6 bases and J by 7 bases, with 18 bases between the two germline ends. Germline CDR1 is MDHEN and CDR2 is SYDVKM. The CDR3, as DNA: TGTGCCAGCAGGCCGGGACTCCCGGCTGGGACCCAGTACTTC. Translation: CASRPGLPAGTQYF.

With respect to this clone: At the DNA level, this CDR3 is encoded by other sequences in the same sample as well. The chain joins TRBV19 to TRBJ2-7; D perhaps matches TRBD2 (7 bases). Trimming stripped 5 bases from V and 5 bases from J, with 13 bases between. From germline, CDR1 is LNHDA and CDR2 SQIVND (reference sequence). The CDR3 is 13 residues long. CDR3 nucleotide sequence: TGTGCCAGTAGTCCAGTGGGGGGGCACGAGCAGTACTTC. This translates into CASSPVGGHEQYF.

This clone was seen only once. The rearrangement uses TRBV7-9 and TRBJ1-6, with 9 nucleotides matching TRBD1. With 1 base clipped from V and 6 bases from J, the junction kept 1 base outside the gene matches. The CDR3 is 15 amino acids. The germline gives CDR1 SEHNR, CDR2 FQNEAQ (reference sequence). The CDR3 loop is CASSLVGQGNSPLHF. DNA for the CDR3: TGTGCCAGCAGCTTAGTGGGACAGGGTAATTCACCCCTCCACTTT.

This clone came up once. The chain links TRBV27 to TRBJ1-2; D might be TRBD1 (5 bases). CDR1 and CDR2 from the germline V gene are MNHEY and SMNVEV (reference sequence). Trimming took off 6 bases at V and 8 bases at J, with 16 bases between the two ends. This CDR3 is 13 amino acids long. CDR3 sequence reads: CASSDRGLIGYTF. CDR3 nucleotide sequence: TGTGCCAGCAGCGACAGAGGATTGATCGGCTACACCTTC.

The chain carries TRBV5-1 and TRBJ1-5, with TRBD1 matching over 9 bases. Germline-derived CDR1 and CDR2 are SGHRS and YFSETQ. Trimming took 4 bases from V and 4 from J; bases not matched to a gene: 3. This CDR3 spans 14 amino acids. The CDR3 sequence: CASSRTGENQPQHF. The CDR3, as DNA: TGCGCCAGCAGCCGGACAGGGGAAAATCAGCCCCAGCATTTT.

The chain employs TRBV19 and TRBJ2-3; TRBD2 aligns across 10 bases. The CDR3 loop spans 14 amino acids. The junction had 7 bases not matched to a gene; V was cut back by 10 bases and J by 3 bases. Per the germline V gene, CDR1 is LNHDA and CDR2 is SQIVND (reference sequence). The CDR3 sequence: CATVKRGGTDTQYF. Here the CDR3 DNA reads TGTGCCACCGTGAAGCGGGGGGGGACAGATACGCAGTATTTT.

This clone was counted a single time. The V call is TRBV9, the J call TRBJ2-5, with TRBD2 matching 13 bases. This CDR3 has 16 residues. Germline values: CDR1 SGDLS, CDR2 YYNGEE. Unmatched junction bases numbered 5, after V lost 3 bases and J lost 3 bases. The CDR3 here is CASSEGLAGEEETQYF. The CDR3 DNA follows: TGTGCCAGCAGCGAAGGACTAGCGGGAGAAGAAGAGACCCAGTACTTC.

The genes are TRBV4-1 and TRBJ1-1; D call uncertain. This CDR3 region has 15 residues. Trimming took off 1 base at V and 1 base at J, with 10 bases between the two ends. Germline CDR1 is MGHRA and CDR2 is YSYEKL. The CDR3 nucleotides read TGCGCCAGCAGCCAAGTTGCGGGTACGAACACTGAAGCTTTCTTT. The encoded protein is CASSQVAGTNTEAFF.

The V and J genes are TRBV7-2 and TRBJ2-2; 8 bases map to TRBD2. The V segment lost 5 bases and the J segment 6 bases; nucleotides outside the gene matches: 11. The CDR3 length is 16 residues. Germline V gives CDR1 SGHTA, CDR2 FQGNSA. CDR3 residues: CASSLSGGRIAGELFF. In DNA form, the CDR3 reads TGTGCCAGCAGCCTTTCGGGAGGGCGAATTGCCGGGGAGCTGTTTTTT. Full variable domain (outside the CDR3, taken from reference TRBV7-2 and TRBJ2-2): GAGVSQSPSNKVTEKGKDVELRCDPISGHTALYWYRQSLGQGLEFLIYFQGNSAPDKSGLPSDRFSAERTGGSVSTLTIQRTQQEDSAVYLCASSLSGGRIAGELFFGEGSRLTVL.

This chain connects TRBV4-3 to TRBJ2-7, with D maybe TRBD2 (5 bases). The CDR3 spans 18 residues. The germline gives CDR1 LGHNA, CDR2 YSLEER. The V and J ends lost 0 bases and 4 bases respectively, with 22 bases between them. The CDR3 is CASSQDYPRTSLTYEQYF. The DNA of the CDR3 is TGCGCCAGCAGCCAAGATTACCCCAGGACTTCCCTTACTTACGAGCAGTACTTC.

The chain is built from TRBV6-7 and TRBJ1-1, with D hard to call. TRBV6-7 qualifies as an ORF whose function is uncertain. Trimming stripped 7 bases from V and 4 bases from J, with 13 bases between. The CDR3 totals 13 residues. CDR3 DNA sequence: TGTGCCAGCATTCCGAGGGTTGGCACTGAAGCTTTCTTT. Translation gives CASIPRVGTEAFF.

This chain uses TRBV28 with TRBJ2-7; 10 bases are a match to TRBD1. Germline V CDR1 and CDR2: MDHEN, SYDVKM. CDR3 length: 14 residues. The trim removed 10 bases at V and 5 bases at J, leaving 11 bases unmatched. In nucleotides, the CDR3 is TGTGCCACCGCGCGGGGACAGGGGACGAACGAGCAGTACTTC. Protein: CATARGQGTNEQYF. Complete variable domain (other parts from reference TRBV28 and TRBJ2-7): DVKVTQSSRYLVKRTGEKVFLECVQDMDHENMFWYRQDPGLGLRLIYFSYDVKMKEKGDIPEGYSVSREKKERFSLILESASTNQTSMYLCATARGQGTNEQYFGPGTRLTVT.

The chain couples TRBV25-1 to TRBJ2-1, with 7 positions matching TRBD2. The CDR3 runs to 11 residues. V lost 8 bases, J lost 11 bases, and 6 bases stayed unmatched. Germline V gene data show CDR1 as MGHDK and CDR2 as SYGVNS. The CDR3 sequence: CASQLALQQFF. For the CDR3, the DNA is TGTGCCAGCCAACTAGCGCTCCAGCAGTTCTTC.

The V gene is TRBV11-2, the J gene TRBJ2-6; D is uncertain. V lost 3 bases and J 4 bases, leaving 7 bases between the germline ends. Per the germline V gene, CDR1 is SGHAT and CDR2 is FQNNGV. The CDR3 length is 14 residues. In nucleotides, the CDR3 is TGTGCCAGCAGCTTTTCTCGGGGGGCCAACGTCCTGACTTTC. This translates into CASSFSRGANVLTF.

CDR3 DNA sequence: TGTGCCAGCAGCTCGCCTACTAGCGGGAGGGTCAATGAGCAGTTCTTC. This gives the protein CASSSPTSGRVNEQFF. The V call is TRBV7-2, the J call TRBJ2-1, with TRBD2 matching 13 bases. V lost 4 bases to trimming and J lost 6 bases; unmatched junction nucleotides: 6. Germline V gene lookup returns CDR1 SGHTA and CDR2 FQGNSA. The CDR3 is 16 residues long.

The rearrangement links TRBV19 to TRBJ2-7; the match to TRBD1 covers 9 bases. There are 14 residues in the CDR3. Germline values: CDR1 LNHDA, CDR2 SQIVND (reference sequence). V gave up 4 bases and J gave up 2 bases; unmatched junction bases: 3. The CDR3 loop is CASSSGQGPYEQYF. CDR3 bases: TGTGCCAGTAGTAGCGGACAGGGGCCCTACGAGCAGTACTTC.

DNA of the CDR3: TGTGCCAGCAGCTTAGTGTCTGGCAGCGGGGGAGCCAAAAACATTCAGTACTTC. Its translation: CASSLVSGSGGAKNIQYF. The V call is TRBV7-9, the J call TRBJ2-4; 8 bases align to TRBD2. Trimming removed 1 base from V and 0 bases from J; junction bases left unmatched: 8. CDR1 and CDR2 (germline): SEHNR, FQNEAQ (reference sequence). The CDR3 covers 18 residues.